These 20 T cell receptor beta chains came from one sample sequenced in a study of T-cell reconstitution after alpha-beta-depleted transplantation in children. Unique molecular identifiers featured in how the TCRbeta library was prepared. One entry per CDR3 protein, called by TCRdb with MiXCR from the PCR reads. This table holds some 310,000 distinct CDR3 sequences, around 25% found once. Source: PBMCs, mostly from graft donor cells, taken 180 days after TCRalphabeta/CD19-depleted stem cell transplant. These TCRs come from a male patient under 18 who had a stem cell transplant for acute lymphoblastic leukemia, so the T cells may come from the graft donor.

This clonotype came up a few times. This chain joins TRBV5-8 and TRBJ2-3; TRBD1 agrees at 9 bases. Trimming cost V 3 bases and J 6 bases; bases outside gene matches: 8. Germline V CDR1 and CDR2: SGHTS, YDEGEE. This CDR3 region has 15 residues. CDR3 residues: CASSSRDRVADTQYF. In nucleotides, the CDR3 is TGTGCCAGCAGCTCCCGGGACAGGGTGGCCGATACGCAGTATTTT. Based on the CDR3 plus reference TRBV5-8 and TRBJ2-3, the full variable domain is EAGVTQSPTHLIKTRGQQATLRCSPISGHTSVYWYQQALGLGLQFLLWYDEGEERNRGNFPPRFSGRQFPNYSSELNVNALELEDSALYLCASSSRDRVADTQYFGPGTRLTVL.

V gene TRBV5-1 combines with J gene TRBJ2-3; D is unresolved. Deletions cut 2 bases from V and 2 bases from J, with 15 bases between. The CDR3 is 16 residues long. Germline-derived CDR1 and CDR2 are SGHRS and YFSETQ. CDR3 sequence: CASSFQLSSATDTQYF. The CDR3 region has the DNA TGCGCCAGCAGCTTTCAACTGTCTAGTGCCACAGATACGCAGTATTTT.

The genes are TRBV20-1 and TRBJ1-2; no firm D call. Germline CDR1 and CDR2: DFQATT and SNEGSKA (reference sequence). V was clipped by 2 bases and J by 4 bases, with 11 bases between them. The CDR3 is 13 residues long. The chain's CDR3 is CSARPAPGYGYTF. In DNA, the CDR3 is TGCAGTGCTAGACCGGCCCCCGGCTATGGCTACACCTTC.

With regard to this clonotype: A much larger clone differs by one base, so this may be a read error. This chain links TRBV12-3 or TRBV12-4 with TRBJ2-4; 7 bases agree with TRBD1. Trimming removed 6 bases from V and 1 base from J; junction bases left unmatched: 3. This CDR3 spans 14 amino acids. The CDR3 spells CASSSQGAKNIQYF. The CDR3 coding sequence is TGTGCCAGCAGCTCACAGGGGGCCAAAAACATTCAGTACTTC.

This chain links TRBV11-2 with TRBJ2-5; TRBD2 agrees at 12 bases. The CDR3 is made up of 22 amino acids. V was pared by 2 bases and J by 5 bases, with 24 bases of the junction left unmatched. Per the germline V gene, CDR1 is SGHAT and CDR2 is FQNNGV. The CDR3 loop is CASSLRSGLAGGPGGPKETQYF. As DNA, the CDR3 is TGTGCCAGCAGCTTAAGATCCGGGCTAGCGGGAGGGCCGGGGGGGCCCAAGGAGACCCAGTACTTC.

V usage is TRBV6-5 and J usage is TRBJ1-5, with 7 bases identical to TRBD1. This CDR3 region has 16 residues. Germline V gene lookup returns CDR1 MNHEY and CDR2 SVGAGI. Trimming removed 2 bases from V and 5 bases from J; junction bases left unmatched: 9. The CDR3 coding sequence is TGTGCCAGCAGTTACAGGGACAGCCTAAAGCATCAGCCCCAGCATTTT. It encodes CASSYRDSLKHQPQHF.

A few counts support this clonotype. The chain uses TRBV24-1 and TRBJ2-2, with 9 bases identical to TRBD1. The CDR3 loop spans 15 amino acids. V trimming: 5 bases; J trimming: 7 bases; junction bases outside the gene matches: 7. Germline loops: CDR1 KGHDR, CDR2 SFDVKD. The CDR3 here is CATSGDRDRYGELFF. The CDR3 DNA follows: TGTGCCACCAGTGGGGACAGGGATCGGTACGGGGAGCTGTTTTTT.

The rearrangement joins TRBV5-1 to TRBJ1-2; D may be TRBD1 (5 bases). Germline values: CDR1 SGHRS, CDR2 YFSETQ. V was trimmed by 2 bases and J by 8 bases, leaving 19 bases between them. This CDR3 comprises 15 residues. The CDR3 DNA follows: TGCGCCAGCAGCTTAGACGCCGGGACCTCGGGGGGCTACACCTTC. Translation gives CASSLDAGTSGGYTF.

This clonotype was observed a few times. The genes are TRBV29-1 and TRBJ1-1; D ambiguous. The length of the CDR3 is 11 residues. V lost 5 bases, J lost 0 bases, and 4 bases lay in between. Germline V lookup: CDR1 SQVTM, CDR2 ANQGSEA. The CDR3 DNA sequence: TGCAGCGTTTCGCTGAACACTGAAGCTTTCTTT. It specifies CSVSLNTEAFF.

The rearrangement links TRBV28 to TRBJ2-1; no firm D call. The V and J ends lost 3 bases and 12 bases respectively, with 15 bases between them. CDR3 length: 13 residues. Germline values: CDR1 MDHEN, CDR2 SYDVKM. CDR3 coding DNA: TGTGCCAGCAGTTTTATCCGAACCTGGGGGCAGTTCTTC. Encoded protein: CASSFIRTWGQFF.

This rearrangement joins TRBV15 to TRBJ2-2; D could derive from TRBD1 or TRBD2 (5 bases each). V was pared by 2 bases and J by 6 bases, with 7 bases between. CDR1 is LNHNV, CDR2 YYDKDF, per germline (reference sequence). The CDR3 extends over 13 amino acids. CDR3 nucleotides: TGTGCCACCAGCAGACAGGGACCCGGGGAGCTGTTTTTT. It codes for CATSRQGPGELFF. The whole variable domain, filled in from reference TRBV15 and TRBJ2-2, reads DAMVIQNPRYQVTQFGKPVTLSCSQTLNHNVMYWYQQKSSQAPKLLFHYYDKDFNNEADTPDNFQSRRPNTSFCFLDIRSPGLGDTAMYLCATSRQGPGELFFGEGSRLTVL.

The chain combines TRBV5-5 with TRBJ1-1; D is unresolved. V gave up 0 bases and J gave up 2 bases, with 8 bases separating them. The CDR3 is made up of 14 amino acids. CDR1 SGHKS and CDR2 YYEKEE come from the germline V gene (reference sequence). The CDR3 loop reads CASSLVQINTEAFF. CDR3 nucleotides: TGTGCCAGCAGCTTGGTGCAGATCAACACTGAAGCTTTCTTT.

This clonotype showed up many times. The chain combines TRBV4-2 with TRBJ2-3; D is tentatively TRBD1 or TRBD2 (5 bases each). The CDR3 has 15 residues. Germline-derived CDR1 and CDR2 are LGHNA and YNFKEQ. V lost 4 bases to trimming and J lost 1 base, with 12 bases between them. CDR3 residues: CASSLRRGGTDTQYF. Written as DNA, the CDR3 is TGTGCCAGCAGCCTCAGGAGAGGGGGCACAGATACGCAGTATTTT.

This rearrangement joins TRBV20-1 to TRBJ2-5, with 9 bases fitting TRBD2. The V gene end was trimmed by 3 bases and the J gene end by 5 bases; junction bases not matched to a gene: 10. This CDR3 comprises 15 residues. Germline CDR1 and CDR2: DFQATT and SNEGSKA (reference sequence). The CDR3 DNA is TGCAGTGCTAGGATCGTAGGACTAGCGTCTGAGACCCAGTACTTC. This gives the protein CSARIVGLASETQYF.

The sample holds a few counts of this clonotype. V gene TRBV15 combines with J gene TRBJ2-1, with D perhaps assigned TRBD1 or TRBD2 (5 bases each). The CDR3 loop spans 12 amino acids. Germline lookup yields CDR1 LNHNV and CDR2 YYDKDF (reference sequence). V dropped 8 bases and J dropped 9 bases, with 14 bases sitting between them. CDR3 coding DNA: TGTGCCACCGATCTAGGGGACGGTGAGCAGTTCTTC. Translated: CATDLGDGEQFF.

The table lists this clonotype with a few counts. The CDR3 nucleotides are TGCAGCGTTGGAATCCAGGACTGGGAGACCCAGTACTTC. It translates to CSVGIQDWETQYF. The chain couples TRBV29-1 to TRBJ2-5; tentative D call: TRBD2 (5 bases). Germline lookup yields CDR1 SQVTM and CDR2 ANQGSEA. CDR3 length equals 13 residues. V dropped 4 bases and J dropped 5 bases, with 14 bases sitting between them.

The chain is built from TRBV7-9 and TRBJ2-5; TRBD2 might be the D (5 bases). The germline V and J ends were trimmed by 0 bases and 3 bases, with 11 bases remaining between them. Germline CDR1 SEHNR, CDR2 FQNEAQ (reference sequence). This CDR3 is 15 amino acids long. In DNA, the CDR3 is TGTGCCAGCAGCTTAGCGCGGCGGGCGGAAGAGACCCAGTACTTC. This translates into CASSLARRAEETQYF.

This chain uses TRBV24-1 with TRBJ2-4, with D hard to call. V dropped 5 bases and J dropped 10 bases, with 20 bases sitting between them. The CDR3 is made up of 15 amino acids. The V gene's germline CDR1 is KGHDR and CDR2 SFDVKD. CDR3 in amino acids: CATSASSPQREIQYF. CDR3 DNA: TGTGCCACCAGTGCCTCTTCCCCCCAGCGAGAGATTCAGTACTTC.

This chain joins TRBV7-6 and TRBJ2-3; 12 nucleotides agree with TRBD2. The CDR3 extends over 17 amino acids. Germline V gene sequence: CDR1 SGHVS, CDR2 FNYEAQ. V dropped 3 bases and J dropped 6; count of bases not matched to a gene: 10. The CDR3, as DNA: TGTGCCAGCAGCTTCCTACTAGCGGGAGGAGGGAAGGATACGCAGTATTTT. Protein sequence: CASSFLLAGGGKDTQYF.

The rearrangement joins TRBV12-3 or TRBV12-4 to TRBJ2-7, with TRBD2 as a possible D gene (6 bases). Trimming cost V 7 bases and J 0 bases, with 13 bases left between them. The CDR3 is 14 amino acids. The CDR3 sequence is CASTQRASSYEQYF. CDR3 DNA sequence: TGTGCCAGCACCCAGCGGGCTAGCTCCTACGAGCAGTACTTC.